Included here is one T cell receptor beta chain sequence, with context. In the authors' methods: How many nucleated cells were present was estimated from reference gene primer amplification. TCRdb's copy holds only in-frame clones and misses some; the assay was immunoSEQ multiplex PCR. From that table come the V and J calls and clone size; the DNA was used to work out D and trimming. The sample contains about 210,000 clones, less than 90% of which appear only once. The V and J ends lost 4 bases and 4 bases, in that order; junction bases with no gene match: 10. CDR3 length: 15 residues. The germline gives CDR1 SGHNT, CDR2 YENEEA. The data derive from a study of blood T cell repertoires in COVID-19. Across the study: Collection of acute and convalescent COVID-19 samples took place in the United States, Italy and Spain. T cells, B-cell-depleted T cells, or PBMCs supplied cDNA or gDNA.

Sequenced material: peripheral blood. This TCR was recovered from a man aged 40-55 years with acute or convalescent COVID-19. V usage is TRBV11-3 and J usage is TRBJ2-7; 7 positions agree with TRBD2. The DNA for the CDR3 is TGTGCCAGCAGCTCGGGCATTTCCGGGGGGTACGAGCAGTACTTC. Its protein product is CASSSGISGGYEQYF. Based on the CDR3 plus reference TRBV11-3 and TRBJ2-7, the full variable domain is EAGVVQSPRYKIIEKKQPVAFWCNPISGHNTLYWYLQNLGQGPELLIRYENEEAVDDSQLPKDRFSAERLKGVDSTLKIQPAELGDSAVYLCASSSGISGGYEQYFGPGTRLTVT.